These T cell receptor beta chains were read from a single sample in a study of regulatory dendritic cells for organ transplantation. Their specific antigens are unknown. The table came from immunoSEQ multiplex PCR; TCRdb's copy has only in-frame clones and leaves some out. The data contain about 11,000 clones, 60% to 75% of them singletons. Sequencing was performed on memory CD4+ T cells from blood cultured with regulatory dendritic cells. The receptor source for this set is a human donor in good health. CDR3s include the opening cysteine and the closing phenylalanine or tryptophan.

v_call cdr3_aa
TRBV6-6 CASSSTGISGNTIYF
TRBV18 CASSPPGRAETQYF
TRBV7-2 CASSHSSSTSGGIQFF
TRBV5-1 CASSPGGWGINEQFF
TRBV5-8 CASSLRGSSYNEQFF
TRBV4-1 CASGGQGALRDYGYTF
TRBV6-5 CASSSQGNQPQHF
TRBV29-1 CSDTGGYGYTF
TRBV7-2 CASSSRQGNYGYTF
TRBV19 CASSILRLAGRGSYNEQFF
TRBV4-3 CASSQEWAGDQPQHF
TRBV5-1 CASSSTGTRGTEAFF
TRBV15 CATNHGGGQPQHF
TRBV15 CATSRERLVGPGELFF
TRBV15 CATSREILLAGGLTGELFF